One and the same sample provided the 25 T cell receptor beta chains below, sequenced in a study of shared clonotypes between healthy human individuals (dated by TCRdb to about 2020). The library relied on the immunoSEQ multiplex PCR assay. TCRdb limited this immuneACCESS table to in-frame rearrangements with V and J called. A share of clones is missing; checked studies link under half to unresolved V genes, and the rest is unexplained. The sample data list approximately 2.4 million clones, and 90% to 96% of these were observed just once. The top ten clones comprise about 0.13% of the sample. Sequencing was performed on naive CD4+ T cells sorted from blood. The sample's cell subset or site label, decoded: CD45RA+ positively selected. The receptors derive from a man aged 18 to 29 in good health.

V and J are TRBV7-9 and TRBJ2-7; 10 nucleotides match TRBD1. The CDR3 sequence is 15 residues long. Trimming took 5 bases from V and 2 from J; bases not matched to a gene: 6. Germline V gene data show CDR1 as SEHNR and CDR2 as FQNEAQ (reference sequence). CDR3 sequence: CASSAPGQGAYEQYF. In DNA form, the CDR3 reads TGTGCCAGCAGCGCCCCCGGACAGGGGGCCTACGAGCAGTACTTC.

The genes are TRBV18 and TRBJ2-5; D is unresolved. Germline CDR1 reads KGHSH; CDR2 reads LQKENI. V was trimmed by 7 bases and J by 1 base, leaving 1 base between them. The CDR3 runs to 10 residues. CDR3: CASFQETQYF. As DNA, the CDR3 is TGTGCCAGCTTCCAAGAGACCCAGTACTTC.

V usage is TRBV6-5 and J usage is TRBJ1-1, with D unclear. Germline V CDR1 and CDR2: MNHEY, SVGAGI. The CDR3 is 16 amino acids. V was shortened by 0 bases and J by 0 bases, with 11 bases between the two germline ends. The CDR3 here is CASSYSVTVMNTEAFF. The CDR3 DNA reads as TGTGCCAGCAGTTACTCGGTTACAGTCATGAACACTGAAGCTTTCTTT.

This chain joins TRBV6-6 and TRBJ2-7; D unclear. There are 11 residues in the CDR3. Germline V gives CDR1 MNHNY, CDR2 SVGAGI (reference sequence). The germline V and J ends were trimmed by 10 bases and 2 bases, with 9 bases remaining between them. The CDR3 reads CATASPYEQYF. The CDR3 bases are TGTGCCACCGCTTCTCCCTACGAGCAGTACTTC.

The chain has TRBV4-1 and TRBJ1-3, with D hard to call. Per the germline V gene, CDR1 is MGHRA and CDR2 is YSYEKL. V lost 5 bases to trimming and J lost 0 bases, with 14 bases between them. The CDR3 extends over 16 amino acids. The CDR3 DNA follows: TGCGCCAGCAGCGGTGGGGTCGATTACTCTGGAAACACCATATATTTT. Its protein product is CASSGGVDYSGNTIYF.

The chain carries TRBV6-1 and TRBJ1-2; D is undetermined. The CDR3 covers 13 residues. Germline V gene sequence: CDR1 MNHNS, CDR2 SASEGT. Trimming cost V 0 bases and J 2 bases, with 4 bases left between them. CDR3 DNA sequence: TGTGCCAGCAGTGAAGCAGGGAACTATGGCTACACCTTC. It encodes CASSEAGNYGYTF.

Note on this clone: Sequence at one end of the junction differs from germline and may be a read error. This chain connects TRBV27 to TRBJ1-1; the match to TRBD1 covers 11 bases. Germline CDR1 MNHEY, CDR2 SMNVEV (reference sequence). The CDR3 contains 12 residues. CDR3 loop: CASSLSDRGLRF. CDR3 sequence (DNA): TGTGCCAGCAGTTTATCGGACAGGGGGCTCCGCTTT.

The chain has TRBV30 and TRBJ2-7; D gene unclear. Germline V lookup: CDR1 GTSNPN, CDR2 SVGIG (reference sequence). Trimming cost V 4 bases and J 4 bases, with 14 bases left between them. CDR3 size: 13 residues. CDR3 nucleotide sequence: TGTGCCTGGAAATTAGAAGGGTTATACGAGCAGTACTTC. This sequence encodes CAWKLEGLYEQYF.

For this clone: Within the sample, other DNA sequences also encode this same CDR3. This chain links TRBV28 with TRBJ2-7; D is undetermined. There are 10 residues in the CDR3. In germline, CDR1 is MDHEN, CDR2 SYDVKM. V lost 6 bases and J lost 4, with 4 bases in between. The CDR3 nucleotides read TGTGCCAGCAGCGGATACGAGCAGTACTTC. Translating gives CASSGYEQYF.

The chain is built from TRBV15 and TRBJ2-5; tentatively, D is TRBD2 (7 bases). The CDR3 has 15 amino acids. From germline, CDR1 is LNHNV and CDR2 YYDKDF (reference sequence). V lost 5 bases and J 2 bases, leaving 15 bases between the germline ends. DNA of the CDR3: TGTGCCACCAGCCCCCAAGGGAGGGGGCAAGAGACCCAGTACTTC. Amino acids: CATSPQGRGQETQYF.

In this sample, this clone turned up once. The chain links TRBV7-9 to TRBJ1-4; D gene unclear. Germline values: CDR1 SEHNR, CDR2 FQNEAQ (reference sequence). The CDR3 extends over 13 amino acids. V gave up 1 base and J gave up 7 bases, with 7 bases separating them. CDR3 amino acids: CASSLDTAEKLFF. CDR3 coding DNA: TGTGCCAGCAGCTTAGACACAGCTGAAAAACTGTTTTTT.

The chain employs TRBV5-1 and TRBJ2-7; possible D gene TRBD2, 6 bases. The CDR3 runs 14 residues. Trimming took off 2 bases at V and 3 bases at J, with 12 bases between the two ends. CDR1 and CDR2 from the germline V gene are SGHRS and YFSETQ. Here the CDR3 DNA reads TGCGCCAGCAGCTTCCGGGGGACCCACTACGAGCAGTACTTC. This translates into CASSFRGTHYEQYF.

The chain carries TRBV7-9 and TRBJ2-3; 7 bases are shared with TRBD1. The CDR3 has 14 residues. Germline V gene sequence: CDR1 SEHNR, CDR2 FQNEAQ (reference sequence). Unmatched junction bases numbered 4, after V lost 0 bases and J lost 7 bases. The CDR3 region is CASSLAGTANTQYF. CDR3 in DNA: TGTGCCAGCAGCTTAGCAGGGACAGCGAATACGCAGTATTTT. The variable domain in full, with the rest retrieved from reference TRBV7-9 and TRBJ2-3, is DTGVSQNPRHKITKRGQNVTFRCDPISEHNRLYWYRQTLGQGPEFLTYFQNEAQLEKSRLLSDRFSAERPKGSFSTLEIQRTEQGDSAMYLCASSLAGTANTQYFGPGTRLTVL.

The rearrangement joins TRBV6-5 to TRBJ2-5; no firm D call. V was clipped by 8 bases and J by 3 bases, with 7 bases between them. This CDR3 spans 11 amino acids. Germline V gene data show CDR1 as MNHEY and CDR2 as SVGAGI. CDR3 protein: CASGLKETQYF. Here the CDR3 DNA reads TGTGCCAGCGGGCTCAAAGAGACCCAGTACTTC.

The CDR3 loop reads CASRRGLGSDGGELFF. CDR3 coding DNA: TGTGCCAGCAGGAGGGGGCTAGGAAGCGACGGCGGGGAGCTGTTTTTT. This chain uses TRBV28 with TRBJ2-2, with 7 bases identical to TRBD1. The CDR3 is made up of 16 amino acids. Germline assignment: CDR1 MDHEN and CDR2 SYDVKM. V gave up 6 bases and J gave up 7 bases; unmatched junction bases: 14.

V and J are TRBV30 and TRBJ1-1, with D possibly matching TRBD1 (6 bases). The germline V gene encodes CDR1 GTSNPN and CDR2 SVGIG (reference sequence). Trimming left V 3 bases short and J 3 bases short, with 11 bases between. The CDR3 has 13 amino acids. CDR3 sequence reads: CAWRVQGYTEAFF. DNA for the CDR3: TGTGCCTGGAGAGTACAGGGATACACTGAAGCTTTCTTT.

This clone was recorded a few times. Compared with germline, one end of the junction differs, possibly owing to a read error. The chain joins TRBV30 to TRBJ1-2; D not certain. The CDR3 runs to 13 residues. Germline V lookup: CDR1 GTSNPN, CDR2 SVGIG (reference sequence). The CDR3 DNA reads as TGTGCCTGTAGTGGTGCCAGCCCTTATGGCTACACCTTC. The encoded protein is CACSGASPYGYTF.

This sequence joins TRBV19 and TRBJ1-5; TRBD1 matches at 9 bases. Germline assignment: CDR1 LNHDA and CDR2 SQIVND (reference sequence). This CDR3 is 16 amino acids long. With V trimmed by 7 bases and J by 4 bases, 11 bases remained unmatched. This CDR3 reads CASTLSRGQGNQPQHF. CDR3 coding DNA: TGTGCCAGTACCCTCAGTCGAGGACAGGGGAATCAGCCCCAGCATTTT.

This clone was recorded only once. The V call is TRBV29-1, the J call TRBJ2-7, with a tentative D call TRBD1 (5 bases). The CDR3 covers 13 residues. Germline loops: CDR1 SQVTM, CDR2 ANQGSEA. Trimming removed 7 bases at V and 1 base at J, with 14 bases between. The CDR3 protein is CSGKSRDSYEQYF. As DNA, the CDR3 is TGCAGCGGCAAATCCAGGGATTCCTACGAGCAGTACTTC.

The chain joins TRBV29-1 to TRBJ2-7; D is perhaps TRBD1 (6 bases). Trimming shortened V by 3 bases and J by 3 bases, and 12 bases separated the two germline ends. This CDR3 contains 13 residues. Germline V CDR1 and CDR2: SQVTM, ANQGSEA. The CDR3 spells CSVEGDTGYEQYF. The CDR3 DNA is TGCAGCGTTGAGGGGGACACGGGCTACGAGCAGTACTTC.

The CDR3 is CASSLVVPSGYTF. CDR3 DNA: TGCGCCAGCAGCTTGGTGGTGCCCTCTGGCTACACCTTC. This sequence joins TRBV5-1 and TRBJ1-2; D gene ambiguous. V was shortened by 0 bases and J by 7 bases, with 10 bases between the two germline ends. The germline gives CDR1 SGHRS, CDR2 YFSETQ. The CDR3 is 13 residues long.

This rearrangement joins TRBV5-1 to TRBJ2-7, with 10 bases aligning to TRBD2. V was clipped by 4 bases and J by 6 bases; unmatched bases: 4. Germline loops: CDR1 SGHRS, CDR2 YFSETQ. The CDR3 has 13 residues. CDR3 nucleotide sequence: TGCGCCAGCAGCATGGGACTAGCGCTCGAGCAGTACTTC. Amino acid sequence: CASSMGLALEQYF.

The CDR3 here is CASNGLQGSPLHF. The CDR3 DNA reads as TGTGCCAGTAACGGGCTCCAGGGTTCACCCCTCCACTTT. The chain is built from TRBV19 and TRBJ1-6; tentative D call: TRBD1 (5 bases). The V and J ends lost 7 bases and 9 bases respectively, with 13 bases between them. The CDR3 has 13 amino acids. CDR1 is LNHDA and CDR2 is SQIVND in the germline V gene (reference sequence).

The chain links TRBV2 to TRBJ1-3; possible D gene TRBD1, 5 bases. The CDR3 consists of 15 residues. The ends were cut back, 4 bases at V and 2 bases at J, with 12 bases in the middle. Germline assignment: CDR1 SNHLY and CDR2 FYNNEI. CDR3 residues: CASSAETATGNTIYF. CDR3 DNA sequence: TGTGCCAGCAGTGCTGAGACAGCCACTGGAAACACCATATATTTT. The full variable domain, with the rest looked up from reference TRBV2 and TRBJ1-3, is EPEVTQTPSHQVTQMGQEVILRCVPISNHLYFYWYRQILGQKVEFLVSFYNNEISEKSEIFDDQFSVERPDGSNFTLKIRSTKLEDSAMYFCASSAETATGNTIYFGEGSWLTVV.

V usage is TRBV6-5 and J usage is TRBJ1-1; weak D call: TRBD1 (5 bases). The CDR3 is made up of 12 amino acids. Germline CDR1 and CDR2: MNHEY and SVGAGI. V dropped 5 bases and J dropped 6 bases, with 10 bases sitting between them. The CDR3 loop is CASSRDGAEAFF. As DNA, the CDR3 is TGTGCCAGCAGTCGGGACGGGGCTGAAGCTTTCTTT.